Each of the 18 T cell receptor beta chains below was sequenced from the same sample in a study of STAT5B mutations in CD4+ large granular lymphocyte leukemia. Assay used: immunoSEQ multiplex PCR; TCRdb lists only in-frame clones, some missing. The repertoire holds 30,000 to 35,000 clones, with about 87% as singletons. Sequenced sample: CD4+ T cells from blood buffy coats. These receptors were obtained from a human donor in good health.

J is TRBJ1-4 and V is TRBV11-2; no clear D gene. The V gene's germline CDR1 is SGHAT and CDR2 FQNNGV. V was trimmed by 5 bases and J by 15 bases, leaving 13 bases between them. The CDR3 is 11 amino acids. For the CDR3, the DNA is TGTGCCAGCAGCCATGGGCCAAGAGTGTTTTTT. Amino acids: CASSHGPRVFF.

The table lists this clone with a few counts. This chain joins TRBV27 and TRBJ2-5; D tentatively reads TRBD1 or TRBD2 (5 bases each). The germline gives CDR1 MNHEY, CDR2 SMNVEV (reference sequence). V gave up 6 bases and J gave up 4 bases, with 9 bases separating them. This CDR3 comprises 12 residues. CDR3 amino acids: CASRGVGETQYF. CDR3 in DNA: TGTGCCAGCAGGGGGGTAGGAGAGACCCAGTACTTC.

This chain connects TRBV19 to TRBJ2-7; 8 nucleotides agree with TRBD2. Germline CDR1 reads LNHDA; CDR2 reads SQIVND (reference sequence). The CDR3 loop spans 12 amino acids. V shed 9 bases, J shed 5 bases, and the junction held 6 bases outside the gene matches. The CDR3 protein is CASIREGDEQYF. For the CDR3, the DNA is TGTGCCAGCATCCGGGAGGGGGACGAGCAGTACTTC.

This rearrangement joins TRBV27 to TRBJ1-5; 7 nucleotides align to TRBD1. The CDR3 sequence is 15 residues long. J was trimmed by 1 base and V by 8 bases; bases with no gene match: 8. The V gene's germline CDR1 is MNHEY and CDR2 SMNVEV (reference sequence). CDR3 amino acids: CASGRPGQSNQPQHF. The DNA of the CDR3 is TGTGCCAGCGGCCGACCGGGACAGAGCAATCAGCCCCAGCATTTT.

The count of this clone is one. The gene calls are TRBV7-8 and TRBJ1-3; the D is unclear. V lost 1 base and J 4 bases, leaving 20 bases between the germline ends. The CDR3 has 18 amino acids. Germline V gene sequence: CDR1 SGHVS, CDR2 FQNEAQ. CDR3 sequence reads: CASSLEYETKRRGNTIYF. Written as DNA, the CDR3 is TGTGCCAGCAGCTTAGAATACGAAACCAAGAGACGCGGAAACACCATATATTTT.

V gene TRBV10-3 combines with J gene TRBJ1-1; D gene unclear. CDR1 and CDR2 (germline): ENHRY, SYGVKD. The CDR3 sequence is 13 residues long. Trimming cost V 3 bases and J 1 base, with 6 bases left between them. The CDR3 sequence: CAISENANTEAFF. CDR3 DNA: TGTGCCATCAGTGAAAACGCGAACACTGAAGCTTTCTTT.

The rearrangement uses TRBV11-2 and TRBJ1-4, with D hard to call. This CDR3 has 13 residues. With 0 bases removed from V and 6 bases from J, the gap between germline ends came to 5 bases. CDR1 and CDR2 (germline): SGHAT, FQNNGV. The DNA for the CDR3 is TGTGCCAGCAGCTTAGACCCAGATGAAAAACTGTTTTTT. This gives the protein CASSLDPDEKLFF.

The chain uses TRBV30 and TRBJ2-5, with no clear D. CDR3 length: 13 residues. Deletions cut 2 bases from V and 2 bases from J, with 9 bases between. CDR1 and CDR2 from the germline V gene are GTSNPN and SVGIG (reference sequence). The DNA for the CDR3 is TGTGCCTGGAGTCTCGCGGTACAAGAGACCCAGTACTTC. It is translated as CAWSLAVQETQYF. Complete variable domain (other parts from reference TRBV30 and TRBJ2-5): SQTIHQWPATLVQPVGSPLSLECTVEGTSNPNLYWYRQAAGRGLQLLFYSVGIGQISSEVPQNLSASRPQDRQFILSSKKLLLSDSGFYLCAWSLAVQETQYFGPGTRLLVL.

The chain couples TRBV5-4 to TRBJ1-3; D gene unclear. The CDR3 has 16 residues. Per the germline V gene, CDR1 is SGHNT and CDR2 is YYREEE (reference sequence). Trimming took off 0 bases at V and 0 bases at J, with 10 bases between the two ends. The CDR3, as DNA: TGTGCCAGCAGCTTGGAGTCTGCTGGCTCTGGAAACACCATATATTTT. It yields the protein CASSLESAGSGNTIYF.

The rearrangement uses TRBV19 and TRBJ2-2; D not certain. The ends were cut back, 0 bases at V and 1 base at J, with 6 bases in the middle. CDR1 LNHDA and CDR2 SQIVND come from the germline V gene (reference sequence). The CDR3 runs 15 residues. CDR3 protein: CASSIDRVNTGELFF. The CDR3 DNA sequence: TGTGCCAGTAGTATAGACCGAGTGAACACCGGGGAGCTGTTTTTT.

This chain connects TRBV14 to TRBJ1-3, with D unresolved. This CDR3 is 14 amino acids long. The germline CDR1 and CDR2 sequences are SGHDN and FVKESK. Trimming left V 3 bases short and J 7 bases short, with 13 bases between. The CDR3 here is CASSHKVVGNTIYF. CDR3 nucleotide sequence: TGTGCCAGCAGCCACAAAGTGGTTGGGAACACCATATATTTT. Looking up the rest from reference TRBV14 and TRBJ1-3 gives the full variable domain: EAGVTQFPSHSVIEKGQTVTLRCDPISGHDNLYWYRRVMGKEIKFLLHFVKESKQDESGMPNNRFLAERTGGTYSTLKVQPAELEDSGVYFCASSHKVVGNTIYFGEGSWLTVV.

This clone was observed a single time. The V gene is TRBV30, the J gene TRBJ2-2; 7 bases are shared with TRBD1. The ends lost 8 bases at V and 3 bases at J; junction bases unmatched: 6. The CDR3 runs 13 residues. The V gene's germline CDR1 is GTSNPN and CDR2 SVGIG (reference sequence). The CDR3 reads CASRDSYTGELFF. CDR3 in DNA: TGTGCCAGCCGGGACAGTTACACCGGGGAGCTGTTTTTT.

The rearrangement links TRBV6-5 to TRBJ1-3; tentative D call: TRBD1 (5 bases). The CDR3 has 15 residues. Germline loops: CDR1 MNHEY, CDR2 SVGAGI. The V end lost 4 bases, the J end lost 3 bases, and 13 bases lay between the germline ends. Here the CDR3 DNA reads TGTGCCAGCAGTTCCAGGGCCCGTGGTGGAAACACCATATATTTT. Protein sequence: CASSSRARGGNTIYF.

V is TRBV11-2 and J is TRBJ2-7, with 8 nucleotides matching TRBD2. Unmatched junction bases numbered 5, after V lost 2 bases and J lost 2 bases. This CDR3 is 15 amino acids long. CDR1 is SGHAT and CDR2 is FQNNGV in the germline V gene. The CDR3 loop reads CASSLNGGAAYEQYF. The CDR3 nucleotides read TGTGCCAGCAGCTTAAACGGGGGGGCGGCCTACGAGCAGTACTTC.

The chain joins TRBV7-8 to TRBJ1-1; 9 positions match TRBD1. CDR3 size: 18 residues. Per the germline V gene, CDR1 is SGHVS and CDR2 is FQNEAQ. With 5 bases clipped from V and 3 bases from J, the junction kept 16 bases outside the gene matches. The CDR3 nucleotides are TGTGCCAGCAGCACCCTCCGGGACAGGGACCCCGTGTACACTGAAGCTTTCTTT. It is translated as CASSTLRDRDPVYTEAFF.

Only a few counts were recorded for this clone. This rearrangement joins TRBV7-8 to TRBJ2-5; D tentatively reads TRBD1 or TRBD2 (5 bases each). The germline V gene encodes CDR1 SGHVS and CDR2 FQNEAQ. There are 14 residues in the CDR3. Trimming removed 3 bases from V and 5 bases from J, with 13 bases in between. Here the CDR3 reads CASSLGVGVETQYF. In nucleotides, the CDR3 is TGTGCCAGCAGCTTGGGGGTAGGGGTCGAGACCCAGTACTTC.

J is TRBJ2-3 and V is TRBV7-3; D not certain. Germline CDR1 reads SGHTA; CDR2 reads FQGTGA. The germline V and J ends were trimmed by 5 bases and 0 bases, with 12 bases remaining between them. This CDR3 contains 15 residues. Written as DNA, the CDR3 is TGTGCCAGCAGCCCCCACGGCGGTAGCACAGATACGCAGTATTTT. Amino acid sequence: CASSPHGGSTDTQYF.

The V call is TRBV19, the J call TRBJ2-7; no definite D call. This CDR3 is 13 amino acids long. Germline CDR1 reads LNHDA; CDR2 reads SQIVND (reference sequence). Trimming took 5 bases from V and 4 from J, leaving 12 bases between them. This CDR3 reads CASSFRTWYEQYF. In nucleotides, the CDR3 is TGTGCCAGTAGTTTCAGGACCTGGTACGAGCAGTACTTC.